These 16 T cell receptor beta chains share one sample of origin, sequenced in a study of T cell responses to AZD1222 COVID-19 vaccine. Measured with immunoSEQ multiplex PCR; TCRdb has only the in-frame clones, and not every one. The sample includes more than 150,000 clones, roughly nine tenths of them seen just once. The sequenced sample was peripheral blood, obtained 28 days after the second AZD1222 dose. The receptors originated from an adult who received the AZD1222 COVID-19 vaccine.

V usage is TRBV19 and J usage is TRBJ1-2, with 7 bases aligning to TRBD1. The CDR3 runs 15 residues. J lost 0 bases, V lost 3 bases, and 4 bases had no gene match. In germline, CDR1 is LNHDA, CDR2 SQIVND (reference sequence). CDR3 region: CASSIGDSSNYGYTF. CDR3 nucleotide sequence: TGTGCCAGTAGTATCGGGGACAGCTCTAACTATGGCTACACCTTC. The entire variable domain, with the rest obtained from reference TRBV19 and TRBJ1-2, is as follows: DGGITQSPKYLFRKEGQNVTLSCEQNLNHDAMYWYRQDPGQGLRLIYYSQIVNDFQKGDIAEGYSVSREKKESFPLTVTSAQKNPTAFYLCASSIGDSSNYGYTFGSGTRLTVV.

The chain links TRBV18 to TRBJ2-7, with TRBD2 matching over 10 bases. The CDR3 totals 14 residues. Germline V gene data show CDR1 as KGHSH and CDR2 as LQKENI. Losses at the gene ends were 6 bases for V and 2 bases for J; bases not matched to a gene: 4. CDR3 sequence: CASSSSGGTYEQYF. The CDR3 coding sequence is TGTGCCAGCTCCTCTAGCGGGGGTACCTACGAGCAGTACTTC.

To note about this clone: One end of the junction fails to match germline, which may point to a read error. The V and J genes are TRBV7-7 and TRBJ2-5, with TRBD1 matching over 9 bases. Per the germline V gene, CDR1 is SSHAT and CDR2 is FNYEAQ (reference sequence). CDR3 size: 14 residues. The CDR3, as DNA: TGTGCTAGCAGCCCCGACAGGGGGTGGGAGACCCAGTACTTC. This sequence encodes CASSPDRGWETQYF.

The chain uses TRBV7-9 and TRBJ1-2, with D perhaps TRBD1 (6 bases). CDR3 size: 14 residues. The germline V and J ends were trimmed by 5 bases and 8 bases, with 18 bases remaining between them. Germline-derived CDR1 and CDR2 are SEHNR and FQNEAQ (reference sequence). CDR3: CASSPRGGARGYTF. The CDR3 nucleotides read TGTGCCAGCAGCCCCCGCGGGGGGGCTCGGGGCTACACCTTC.

This rearrangement joins TRBV6-6 to TRBJ1-2; a possible D gene is TRBD1 (6 bases). V gave up 8 bases and J gave up 8 bases, with 24 bases separating them. The CDR3 length is 15 residues. Germline V gives CDR1 MNHNY, CDR2 SVGAGI (reference sequence). CDR3 in DNA: TGTGCCAGCTCTGTCGGGGGCGGGGCGTTGGGCGGCTACACCTTC. It translates to CASSVGGGALGGYTF.

J is TRBJ2-1 and V is TRBV28; D not certain. The CDR3 has 12 amino acids. Trimming stripped 4 bases from V and 5 bases from J, with 6 bases between. The V gene's germline CDR1 is MDHEN and CDR2 SYDVKM. The CDR3 DNA sequence: TGTGCCAGCAGTTCCTTTGACAATGAGCAGTTCTTC. This translates into CASSSFDNEQFF.

The gene calls are TRBV2 and TRBJ1-5; D is uncertain. The germline CDR1 and CDR2 sequences are SNHLY and FYNNEI. This CDR3 comprises 13 residues. The V gene lost 6 bases and the J gene lost 0 bases, with 6 bases spanning the gap. CDR3 amino acids: CASRRDSNQPQHF. Here the CDR3 DNA reads TGTGCCAGCAGGAGGGATAGCAATCAGCCCCAGCATTTT.

The chain combines TRBV20-1 with TRBJ1-5; no clear D gene. Per germline, CDR1 DFQATT and CDR2 SNEGSKA (reference sequence). V dropped 1 base and J dropped 8 bases, with 6 bases sitting between them. The CDR3 is made up of 11 amino acids. The CDR3 is CSARGTEPQHF. The CDR3 DNA follows: TGCAGTGCTAGAGGGACGGAGCCCCAGCATTTT.

This chain connects TRBV7-2 to TRBJ2-7; TRBD2 is a possible D gene (6 bases). Per germline, CDR1 SGHTA and CDR2 FQGNSA. CDR3 length: 14 residues. The V gene lost 5 bases and the J gene lost 2 bases, with 13 bases spanning the gap. The chain's CDR3 is CASSPGTAAYEQYF. The CDR3 DNA follows: TGTGCCAGCAGCCCCGGGACTGCTGCCTACGAGCAGTACTTC.

The chain recombines TRBV28 with TRBJ2-1; a weak D match, TRBD2 (5 bases). The CDR3 is 13 amino acids. The V end was cut by 6 bases, the J end by 8 bases, with 14 bases between. Germline-derived CDR1 and CDR2 are MDHEN and SYDVKM. DNA for the CDR3: TGTGCCAGCAGAAGAAGGGAGTCGCATGAGCAGTTCTTC. Its translation is CASRRRESHEQFF.

This clone was seen only once. The chain carries TRBV19 and TRBJ1-5, with a tentative D call TRBD1 (6 bases). Germline V CDR1 and CDR2: LNHDA, SQIVND (reference sequence). V lost 5 bases and J lost 7, with 21 bases in between. The CDR3 is made up of 16 amino acids. The CDR3 nucleotides read TGTGCCAGTAGTCCCAGGGCCAGGGGAACGGAGCAGCCCCAGCATTTT. This encodes CASSPRARGTEQPQHF.

This sequence joins TRBV4-1 and TRBJ1-6; D not resolved. The CDR3 length is 17 residues. V lost 0 bases to trimming and J lost 0 bases, with 9 bases between them. Germline lookup yields CDR1 MGHRA and CDR2 YSYEKL. DNA for the CDR3: TGCGCCAGCAGCCAAGATCCACCCAGCTCCTATAATTCACCCCTCCACTTT. Its translation: CASSQDPPSSYNSPLHF.

The chain recombines TRBV6-5 with TRBJ2-7; D is unclear. V lost 5 bases and J lost 7, with 12 bases in between. The CDR3 has 12 amino acids. CDR1 is MNHEY, CDR2 SVGAGI, per germline. In DNA form, the CDR3 reads TGTGCCAGCAGTCTCTGGTCTGGGGAGCAGTACTTC. It translates to CASSLWSGEQYF.

The V and J genes are TRBV11-2 and TRBJ1-3; D is undetermined. The CDR3 is made up of 14 amino acids. Trimming shortened V by 5 bases and J by 0 bases, and 8 bases separated the two germline ends. The germline V gene has CDR1 SGHAT and CDR2 FQNNGV. For the CDR3, the DNA is TGTGCCAGCAGCCCAATTTTCTCTGGAAACACCATATATTTT. Translated, it gives CASSPIFSGNTIYF.

J is TRBJ2-7 and V is TRBV30; D perhaps matches TRBD2 (6 bases). The CDR3 spans 13 residues. The germline gives CDR1 GTSNPN, CDR2 SVGIG (reference sequence). Trimming cost V 0 bases and J 6 bases, with 12 bases left between them. CDR3 DNA sequence: TGTGCCTGGAGTGTTCGGGAGACTAGCGAGCAGTACTTC. Translation: CAWSVRETSEQYF.

The chain carries TRBV7-9 and TRBJ1-1, with D unresolved. The CDR3 spans 13 residues. V was shortened by 5 bases and J by 4 bases, with 11 bases between the two germline ends. Germline CDR1 is SEHNR and CDR2 is FQNEAQ (reference sequence). CDR3 amino acids: CASSPIGATEAFF. As DNA, the CDR3 is TGTGCCAGCAGCCCCATAGGAGCCACTGAAGCTTTCTTT.